This T cell receptor beta chain was observed in a study of blood T cell repertoires in COVID-19. The length of the CDR3 is 16 residues. Germline loops: CDR1 WSHSY, CDR2 SAAADI. V dropped 4 bases and J dropped 5; count of bases not matched to a gene: 10. In the original analysis: Estimates of nucleated cell counts were drawn from the amplification of reference gene primers. Assay: immunoSEQ multiplex PCR; the TCRdb copy retains only in-frame clones and omits some. V, J and clone size were drawn from that table, and D and trimming were deduced from the DNA. Altogether under 250,000 clones are present, 88% being singletons, with the ten largest covering approximately 6%.

V and J are TRBV10-2 and TRBJ2-5, with 10 bases lining up with TRBD2. Source material: peripheral blood. This TCR was recovered from a woman aged 25-40 years with COVID-19, enrolled during active disease. CDR3 in amino acids: CASSVGLAGVYETQYF. In DNA, the CDR3 is TGCGCCAGCAGTGTAGGGCTAGCGGGGGTGTACGAGACCCAGTACTTC.